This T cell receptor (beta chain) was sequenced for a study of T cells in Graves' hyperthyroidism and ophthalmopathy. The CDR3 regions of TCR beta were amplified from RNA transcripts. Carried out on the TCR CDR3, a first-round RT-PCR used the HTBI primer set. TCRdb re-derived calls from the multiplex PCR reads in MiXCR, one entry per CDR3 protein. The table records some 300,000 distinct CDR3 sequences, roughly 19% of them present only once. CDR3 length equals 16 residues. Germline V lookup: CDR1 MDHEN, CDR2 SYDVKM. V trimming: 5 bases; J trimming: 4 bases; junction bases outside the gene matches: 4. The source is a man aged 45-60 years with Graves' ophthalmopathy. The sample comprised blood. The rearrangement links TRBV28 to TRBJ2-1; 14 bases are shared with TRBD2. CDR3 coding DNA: TGTGCCAGCAGTCCTTGGACTAGCGGGAGGTACAATGAGCAGTTCTTC. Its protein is CASSPWTSGRYNEQFF.